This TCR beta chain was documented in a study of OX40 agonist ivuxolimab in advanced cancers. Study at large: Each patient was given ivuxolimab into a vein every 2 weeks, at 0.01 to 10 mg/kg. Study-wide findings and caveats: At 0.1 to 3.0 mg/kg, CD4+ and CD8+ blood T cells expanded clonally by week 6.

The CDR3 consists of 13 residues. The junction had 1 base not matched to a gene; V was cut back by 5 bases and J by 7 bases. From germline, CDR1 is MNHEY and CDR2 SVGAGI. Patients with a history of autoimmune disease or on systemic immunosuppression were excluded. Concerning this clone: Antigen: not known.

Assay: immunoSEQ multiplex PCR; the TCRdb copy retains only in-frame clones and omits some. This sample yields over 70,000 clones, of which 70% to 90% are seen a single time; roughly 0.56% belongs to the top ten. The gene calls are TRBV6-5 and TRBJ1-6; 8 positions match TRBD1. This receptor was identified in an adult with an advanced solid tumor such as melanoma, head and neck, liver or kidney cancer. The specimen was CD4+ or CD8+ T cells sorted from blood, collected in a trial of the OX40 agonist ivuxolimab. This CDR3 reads CASSNRGNSPLHF. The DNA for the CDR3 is TGTGCCAGCAGTAACAGGGGGAATTCACCCCTCCACTTT.